A selection of T cell receptor beta chains follows, all from one sample in a study of post-analysis software for immune sequencing data. Each CDR3 protein gets one entry after TCRdb re-called the PCR reads with MiXCR. The sample carries roughly 800,000 distinct CDR3 sequences, approximately 53% recorded once. Sequences were obtained from blood. Source of these receptors: a girl aged 5 to 17 with multiple sclerosis. Each CDR3 is given with its conserved first and last residue.

TRBV5-1	TRBJ2-5	CASSSPGGLAVQETQYF
TRBV20-1	TRBJ2-1	CSASEALSSYNEQFF
TRBV7-2	TRBJ2-5	CASSLAVLSGSQYF
TRBV25-1	TRBJ2-5	CASSSVGGSGTQYF
TRBV12-3/TRBV12-4	TRBJ2-5	CASSLGRAVETQYF
TRBV9	TRBJ2-3	CASSVVSSSDTQYF
TRBV5-6	TRBJ1-2	CASSRKGRGNYGYTF
TRBV12-3/TRBV12-4	TRBJ2-7	CASTLEGGASQTYEQYF
TRBV29-1	TRBJ2-7	CSVEVFRGEVDSYEQYF
TRBV5-1	TRBJ1-2	CASSYGNKEYGYTF
TRBV12-3/TRBV12-4	TRBJ1-1	CASHGRGNTEAFF
TRBV12-3/TRBV12-4	TRBJ2-1	CASSPRGLASNEQFF
TRBV7-3	TRBJ2-1	CASSAFYNEQFF
TRBV3-1	TRBJ2-3	CASSQGPDTQYF
TRBV5-4	TRBJ2-1	CASPGTSGSGSYNEQFF
TRBV13	TRBJ2-7	CASSLDLGPKYEQYF
TRBV5-5	TRBJ2-7	CASTPSDYEQYF
TRBV20-1	TRBJ2-3	CSATPGGAGDTQYF
TRBV5-8	TRBJ1-1	CASSLIDRGRTEAFF
TRBV20-1	TRBJ2-7	CSARGAELYEQYF
TRBV20-1	TRBJ2-5	CSARGPQVVRIQETQYF
TRBV4-1	TRBJ2-1	CASSQDGSGGSLDEQFF
TRBV11-2	TRBJ2-1	CASGRAGRDEQFF
TRBV7-9	.	CASSSRDRDHEQYF
TRBV4-1	TRBJ1-2	CASSQLGGSYGYTF
TRBV5-1	TRBJ2-7	CASSSQTGYRNEQYF
TRBV6-1	TRBJ1-2	CASREEGLYGYTF
TRBV27	TRBJ1-1	CASSLWDGGNTEAFF
TRBV20-1	TRBJ2-3	CSYSGTSTDTQYF
TRBV29-1	TRBJ1-2	CSVDMGGYTF
TRBV5-1	TRBJ1-2	CACSSTGTGFYGYTF
TRBV15	.	CATSIGGPPSDEQYF
TRBV6-1	TRBJ1-2	CASSENNYGYTF
TRBV6-1	TRBJ2-5	CASSGLAGGQETQYF
TRBV6-6	TRBJ1-2	CASSYDRETYGYTF
TRBV4-2	TRBJ2-7	CASSQDSGMESYEQYF
TRBV7-9	TRBJ2-7	CASSQGQGKHYEQYF
TRBV4-2	TRBJ2-6	CASSQASGVIGSGANVLTF
TRBV7-3	TRBJ2-1	CASSLTGESSYNEQFF
TRBV7-9	TRBJ2-4	CASSLVPSGMAKNIQYF
TRBV20-1	TRBJ2-3	CSARSFVGGGFTDTQYF
TRBV6-5	.	CASSYLQGGGEQYF
TRBV2	TRBJ2-3	CASSGGRGYTQYF
TRBV7-9	TRBJ2-1	CASSLEGKRQGNEQFF
TRBV29-1	.	CSAGQGGQETQYF
TRBV5-1	TRBJ2-1	CASSSPGSGRYNEQFF
TRBV20-1	TRBJ1-2	CSARDVRGTHGYTF
TRBV29-1	TRBJ2-7	CSVSGPQGYEQYF
TRBV6-5	TRBJ2-5	CASSYSQTGEGGETQYF
TRBV27	TRBJ2-7	CASSPGAGGYEQYF
TRBV29-1	.	CSVRLASYEQYF
TRBV11-1	TRBJ1-2	CASSGRTVNYGYTF
TRBV12-3/TRBV12-4	TRBJ1-1	CASSFRPGEAFF
TRBV5-1	TRBJ2-1	CASSPQGVKGNEQFF
TRBV6-6	TRBJ2-7	CASNGRDRGYEQYF